The 19 T cell receptor beta chains below come from one sample, sequenced in a study of blood T cell repertoires in COVID-19. TCRdb's table, derived via immunoSEQ multiplex PCR, lists solely in-frame clones and lacks some. Here the sample spans hundreds of thousands of clones, around 87% being singletons. Sequencing was carried out using PBMCs or T cells enriched from blood (not recorded which). The source of these receptors is a woman aged 45-59 years who had recovered from COVID-19.

The rearrangement joins TRBV27 to TRBJ2-7; 14 bases align to TRBD2. The germline V gene encodes CDR1 MNHEY and CDR2 SMNVEV (reference sequence). The J segment lost 9 bases and the V segment lost 5 bases, leaving 6 bases of the junction unmatched. This CDR3 contains 14 residues. CDR3 in DNA: TGTGCCAGCAGTCCCGGGACTAGCGGGAGAGGGCAGTACTTC. Its protein is CASSPGTSGRGQYF.

The J gene is TRBJ1-2, the V gene TRBV4-1; D is undetermined. CDR1 and CDR2 (germline): MGHRA, YSYEKL. Trimming left V 0 bases short and J 4 bases short, with 12 bases between. The CDR3 is made up of 15 amino acids. CDR3 DNA: TGCGCCAGCAGCCAAGACGCGGTCACGACCTATGGCTACACCTTC. It specifies CASSQDAVTTYGYTF.

The rearrangement joins TRBV5-1 to TRBJ1-5; D may be TRBD1 (6 bases). With 1 base removed from V and 5 bases from J, the gap between germline ends came to 10 bases. Germline V gene sequence: CDR1 SGHRS, CDR2 YFSETQ. CDR3 size: 14 residues. CDR3 amino acids: CASSLSGGHQPQHF. CDR3 bases: TGCGCCAGCAGCTTGAGTGGGGGCCATCAGCCCCAGCATTTT.

The chain recombines TRBV19 with TRBJ1-4; no clear D. The CDR3 has 14 residues. V lost 6 bases and J lost 0, with 8 bases in between. Germline CDR1 LNHDA, CDR2 SQIVND (reference sequence). CDR3 in DNA: TGTGCCAGTAGACCACAATCAACTAATGAAAAACTGTTTTTT. It is translated as CASRPQSTNEKLFF.

The chain joins TRBV2 to TRBJ2-2; TRBD2 agrees at 12 bases. This CDR3 region has 16 residues. With V trimmed by 5 bases and J by 4 bases, 5 bases remained unmatched. Germline V gene data show CDR1 as SNHLY and CDR2 as FYNNEI. CDR3 protein: CASSLAGGRSTGELFF. The CDR3 region has the DNA TGTGCCAGCAGTCTAGCGGGAGGGCGGAGCACCGGGGAGCTGTTTTTT.

The chain employs TRBV5-4 and TRBJ2-5; 7 nucleotides align to TRBD1. The CDR3 consists of 14 residues. The V gene's germline CDR1 is SGHNT and CDR2 YYREEE (reference sequence). Germline trimming cut 4 bases from V and 4 bases from J; bases unmatched to any gene: 7. CDR3 sequence reads: CASSAGTASETQYF. The CDR3 DNA reads TGTGCCAGCAGCGCTGGGACAGCCTCAGAGACCCAGTACTTC.

This clone was detected only once. J is TRBJ2-7 and V is TRBV18; no firm D call. This CDR3 has 15 residues. Trimming removed 1 base at V and 0 bases at J, with 10 bases between. Germline CDR1 is KGHSH and CDR2 is LQKENI. The CDR3 coding sequence is TGTGCCAGCTCACCACTAGCTCATAGCTCCTACGAGCAGTACTTC. This gives the protein CASSPLAHSSYEQYF.

The chain carries TRBV11-2 and TRBJ2-1, with 7 bases matching TRBD2. CDR3 length: 19 amino acids. J was trimmed by 2 bases and V by 1 base; bases with no gene match: 14. CDR1 and CDR2 from the germline V gene are SGHAT and FQNNGV. As DNA, the CDR3 is TGTGCCAGCAGCTTAGTGGCTAGCGGAGGCCTTAGAACCTACAATGAGCAGTTCTTC. This gives the protein CASSLVASGGLRTYNEQFF.

This clone was counted a single time. The chain carries TRBV15 and TRBJ1-5; D not resolved. Germline loops: CDR1 LNHNV, CDR2 YYDKDF (reference sequence). The length of the CDR3 is 13 residues. V lost 0 bases and J 6 bases, leaving 6 bases between the germline ends. CDR3 loop: CATSRDPSQPQHF. CDR3 nucleotides: TGTGCCACCAGCAGAGATCCTAGTCAGCCCCAGCATTTT.

This clone has more than one count but fewer than ten. This chain joins TRBV30 and TRBJ1-6; TRBD1 matches at 9 bases. The CDR3 spans 14 residues. CDR1 and CDR2 from the germline V gene are GTSNPN and SVGIG (reference sequence). The J segment lost 9 bases and the V segment lost 5 bases, leaving 8 bases of the junction unmatched. CDR3 DNA: TGTGCCTGGGGGACAGGGATTCCTAGTTCACCCCTCCACTTT. Protein sequence: CAWGTGIPSSPLHF. Together with reference TRBV30 and TRBJ1-6, the CDR3 gives the full variable domain: SQTIHQWPATLVQPVGSPLSLECTVEGTSNPNLYWYRQAAGRGLQLLFYSVGIGQISSEVPQNLSASRPQDRQFILSSKKLLLSDSGFYLCAWGTGIPSSPLHFGNGTRLTVT.

The chain combines TRBV15 with TRBJ1-2; D gene unclear. V was clipped by 3 bases and J by 5 bases, with 10 bases between them. Germline-derived CDR1 and CDR2 are LNHNV and YYDKDF (reference sequence). CDR3 size: 13 residues. The CDR3 nucleotides read TGTGCCACCAGCAGCAGAACAGTTTATGGCTACACCTTC. This sequence encodes CATSSRTVYGYTF.

The chain joins TRBV18 to TRBJ1-1; possible D gene TRBD1, 5 bases. The CDR3 is made up of 14 amino acids. Germline V gene sequence: CDR1 KGHSH, CDR2 LQKENI. V was shortened by 5 bases and J by 7 bases, with 17 bases between the two germline ends. The chain's CDR3 is CASSTRAGVYEAFF. The CDR3 nucleotides are TGTGCCAGCTCAACCAGGGCAGGAGTTTATGAAGCTTTCTTT.

The chain uses TRBV6-2 or TRBV6-3 and TRBJ2-5, with 11 bases identical to TRBD1. Germline V gene sequence: CDR1 MNHEY, CDR2 SVGEGT. The ends lost 2 bases at V and 2 bases at J; junction bases unmatched: 1. This CDR3 is built from 15 residues. The chain's CDR3 is CASSYGTGGQETQYF. CDR3 in DNA: TGTGCCAGCAGTTACGGGACAGGGGGGCAAGAGACCCAGTACTTC.

This chain links TRBV30 with TRBJ1-2, with D possibly TRBD1 on 6 matching bases. CDR3 length: 13 amino acids. Germline CDR1 reads GTSNPN; CDR2 reads SVGIG (reference sequence). Deletions cut 5 bases from V and 3 bases from J, with 13 bases between. CDR3 in DNA: TGTGCCTGGGTACCAGACAGGCACTATGGCTACACCTTC. Translated: CAWVPDRHYGYTF.

J is TRBJ1-4 and V is TRBV9; 9 nucleotides match TRBD1. Trimming at V came to 2 bases and at J to 8 bases, leaving 4 bases not matched to a gene. This CDR3 has 14 amino acids. Germline V gene data show CDR1 as SGDLS and CDR2 as YYNGEE. The CDR3 reads CASSVTGGGEKLFF. In DNA, the CDR3 is TGTGCCAGCAGCGTGACAGGGGGAGGAGAAAAACTGTTTTTT.

V is TRBV7-2 and J is TRBJ1-5, with D perhaps TRBD1 (6 bases). Trimming took 8 bases from V and 4 from J, leaving 9 bases between them. The CDR3 runs to 12 residues. CDR1 is SGHTA, CDR2 FQGNSA, per germline. CDR3 coding DNA: TGTGCCAGCGGGGGCCCTAATCAGCCCCAGCATTTT. Translating it yields CASGGPNQPQHF.

V and J are TRBV27 and TRBJ2-7; 7 positions match TRBD2. Germline V gene sequence: CDR1 MNHEY, CDR2 SMNVEV (reference sequence). The V segment lost 1 base and the J segment 4 bases; nucleotides outside the gene matches: 7. There are 15 residues in the CDR3. The CDR3 sequence is CASSLWGTTEYEQYF. The CDR3 DNA reads TGTGCCAGCAGTTTATGGGGGACTACCGAATACGAGCAGTACTTC.

The rearrangement links TRBV27 to TRBJ1-6, with 9 bases fitting TRBD1. Germline V CDR1 and CDR2: MNHEY, SMNVEV (reference sequence). This CDR3 region has 15 residues. Trimming cost V 6 bases and J 9 bases; bases outside gene matches: 9. CDR3 sequence: CASSPGQGKGSPLHF. CDR3 nucleotides: TGTGCCAGCAGCCCTGGACAGGGGAAGGGTTCACCCCTCCACTTT.

The V and J genes are TRBV29-1 and TRBJ2-3; tentative D call: TRBD1 (5 bases). Germline lookup yields CDR1 SQVTM and CDR2 ANQGSEA. The CDR3 is made up of 15 amino acids. Trimming stripped 7 bases from V and 2 bases from J, with 19 bases between. The CDR3 DNA reads as TGCAGCGCGGCGATAGGGGCGCAAAACACAGATACGCAGTATTTT. Translating it yields CSAAIGAQNTDTQYF.